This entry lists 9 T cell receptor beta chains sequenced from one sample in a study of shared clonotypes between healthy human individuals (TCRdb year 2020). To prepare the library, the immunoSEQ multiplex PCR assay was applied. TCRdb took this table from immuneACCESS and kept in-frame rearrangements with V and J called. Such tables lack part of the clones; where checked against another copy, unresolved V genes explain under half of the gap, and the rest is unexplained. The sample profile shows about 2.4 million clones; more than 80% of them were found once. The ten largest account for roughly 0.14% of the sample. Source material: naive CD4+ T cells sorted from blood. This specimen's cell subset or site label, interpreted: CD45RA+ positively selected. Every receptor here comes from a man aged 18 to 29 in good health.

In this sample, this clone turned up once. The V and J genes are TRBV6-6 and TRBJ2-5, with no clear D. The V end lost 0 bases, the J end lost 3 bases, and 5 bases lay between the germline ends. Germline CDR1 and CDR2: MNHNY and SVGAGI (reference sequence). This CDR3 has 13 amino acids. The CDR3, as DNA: TGTGCCAGCAGTTACTCGGGGAAAGAGACCCAGTACTTC. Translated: CASSYSGKETQYF.

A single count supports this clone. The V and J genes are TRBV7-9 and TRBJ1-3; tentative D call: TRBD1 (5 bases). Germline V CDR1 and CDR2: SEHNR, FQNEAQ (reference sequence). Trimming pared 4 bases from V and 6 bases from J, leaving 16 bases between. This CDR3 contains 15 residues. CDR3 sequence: CASSSPEGTANTIYF. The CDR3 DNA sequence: TGTGCCAGCAGCTCACCAGAGGGGACTGCAAACACCATATATTTT.

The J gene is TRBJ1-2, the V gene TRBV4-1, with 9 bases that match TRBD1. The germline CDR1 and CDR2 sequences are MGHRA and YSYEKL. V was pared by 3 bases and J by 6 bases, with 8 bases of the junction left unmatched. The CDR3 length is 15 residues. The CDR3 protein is CASSQGDRDRDGYTF. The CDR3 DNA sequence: TGCGCCAGCAGCCAGGGGGACAGGGATCGTGATGGCTACACCTTC.

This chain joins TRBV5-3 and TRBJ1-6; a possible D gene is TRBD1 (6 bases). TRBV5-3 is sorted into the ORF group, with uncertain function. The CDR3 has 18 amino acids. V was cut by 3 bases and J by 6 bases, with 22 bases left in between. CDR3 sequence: CARSWEWCWCRGNSPLHF. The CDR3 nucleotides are TGTGCCAGAAGCTGGGAGTGGTGCTGGTGCAGGGGTAATTCACCCCTCCACTTT.

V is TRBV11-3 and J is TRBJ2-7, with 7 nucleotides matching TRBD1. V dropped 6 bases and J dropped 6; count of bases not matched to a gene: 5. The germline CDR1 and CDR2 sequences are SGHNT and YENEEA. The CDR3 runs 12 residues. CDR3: CASSTGVGEQYF. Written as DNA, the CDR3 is TGTGCCAGCAGTACAGGGGTTGGCGAGCAGTACTTC. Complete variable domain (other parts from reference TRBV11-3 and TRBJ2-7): EAGVVQSPRYKIIEKKQPVAFWCNPISGHNTLYWYLQNLGQGPELLIRYENEEAVDDSQLPKDRFSAERLKGVDSTLKIQPAELGDSAVYLCASSTGVGEQYFGPGTRLTVT.

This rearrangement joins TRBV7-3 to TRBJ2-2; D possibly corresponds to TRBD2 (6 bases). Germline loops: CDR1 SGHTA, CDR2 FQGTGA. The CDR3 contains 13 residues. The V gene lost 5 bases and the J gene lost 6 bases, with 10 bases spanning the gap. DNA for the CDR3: TGTGCCAGCAGCATGGACTACTCCGGGGAGCTGTTTTTT. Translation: CASSMDYSGELFF.

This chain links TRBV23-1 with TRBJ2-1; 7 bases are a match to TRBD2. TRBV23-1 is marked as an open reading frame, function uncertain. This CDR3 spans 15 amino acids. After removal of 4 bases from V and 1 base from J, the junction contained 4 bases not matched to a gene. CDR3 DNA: TGCGCCAGCAGTCGTCGGCGGGAGTCCTACAATGAGCAGTTCTTC. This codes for CASSRRRESYNEQFF.

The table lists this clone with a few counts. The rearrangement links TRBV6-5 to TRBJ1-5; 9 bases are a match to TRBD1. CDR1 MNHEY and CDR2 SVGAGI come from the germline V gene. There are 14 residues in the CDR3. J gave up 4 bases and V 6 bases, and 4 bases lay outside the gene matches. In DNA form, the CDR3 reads TGTGCCAGCAGAGGACAGGGGACAAATCAGCCCCAGCATTTT. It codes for CASRGQGTNQPQHF.

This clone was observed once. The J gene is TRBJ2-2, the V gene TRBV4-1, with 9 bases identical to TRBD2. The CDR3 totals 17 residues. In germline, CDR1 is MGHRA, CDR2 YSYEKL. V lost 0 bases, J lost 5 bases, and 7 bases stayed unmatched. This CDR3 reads CASSQDWASGRTGELFF. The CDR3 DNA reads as TGCGCCAGCAGCCAAGATTGGGCCAGCGGGAGGACCGGGGAGCTGTTTTTT.